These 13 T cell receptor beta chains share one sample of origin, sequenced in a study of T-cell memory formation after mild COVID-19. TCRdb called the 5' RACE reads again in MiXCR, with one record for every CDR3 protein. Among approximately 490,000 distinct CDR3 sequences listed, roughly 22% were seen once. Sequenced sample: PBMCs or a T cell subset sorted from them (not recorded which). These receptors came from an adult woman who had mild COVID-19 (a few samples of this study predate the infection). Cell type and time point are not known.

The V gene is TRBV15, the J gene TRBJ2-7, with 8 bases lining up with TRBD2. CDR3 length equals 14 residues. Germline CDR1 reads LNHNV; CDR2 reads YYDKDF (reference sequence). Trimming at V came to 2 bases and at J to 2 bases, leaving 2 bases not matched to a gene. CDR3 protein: CATSRSGSPYEQYF. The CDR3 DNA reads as TGTGCCACCAGCAGAAGCGGGAGCCCCTACGAGCAGTACTTC.

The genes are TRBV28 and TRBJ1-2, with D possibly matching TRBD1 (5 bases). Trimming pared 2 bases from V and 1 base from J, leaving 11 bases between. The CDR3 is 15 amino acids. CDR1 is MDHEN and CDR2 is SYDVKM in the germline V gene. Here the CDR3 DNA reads TGTGCCAGCAGTTTACAGGGCGCTTATAACTATGGCTACACCTTC. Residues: CASSLQGAYNYGYTF.

This chain's CDR3 is CASSLVEKTQYF. CDR3 nucleotides: TGTGCCAGCAGCTTAGTGGAGAAGACCCAGTACTTC. The chain is built from TRBV5-5 and TRBJ2-5; D is unresolved. Trimming removed 2 bases from V and 6 bases from J, with 8 bases in between. Germline V gives CDR1 SGHKS, CDR2 YYEKEE (reference sequence). This CDR3 comprises 12 residues.

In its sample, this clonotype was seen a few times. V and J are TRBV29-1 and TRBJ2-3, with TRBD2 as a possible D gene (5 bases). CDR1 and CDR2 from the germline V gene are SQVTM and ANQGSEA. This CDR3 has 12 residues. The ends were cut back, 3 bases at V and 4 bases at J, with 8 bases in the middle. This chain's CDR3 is CSVEGVPDTQYF. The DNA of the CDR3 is TGCAGCGTTGAGGGAGTCCCAGATACGCAGTATTTT.

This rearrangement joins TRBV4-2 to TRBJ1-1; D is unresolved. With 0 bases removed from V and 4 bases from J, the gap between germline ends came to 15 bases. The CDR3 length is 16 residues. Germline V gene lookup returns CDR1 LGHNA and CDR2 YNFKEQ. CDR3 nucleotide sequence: TGTGCCAGCAGCCAAGATTTGGTGCTCCTGGGCACTGAAGCTTTCTTT. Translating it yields CASSQDLVLLGTEAFF.

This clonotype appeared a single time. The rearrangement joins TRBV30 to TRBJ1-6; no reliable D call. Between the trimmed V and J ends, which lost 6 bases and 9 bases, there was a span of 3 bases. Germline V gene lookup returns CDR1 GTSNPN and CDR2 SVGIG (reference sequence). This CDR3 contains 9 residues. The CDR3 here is CACCSPLHF. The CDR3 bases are TGTGCCTGTTGTTCACCCCTCCACTTT.

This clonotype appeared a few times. The CDR3: CASSEITGINQPQHF. DNA for the CDR3: TGTGCCAGCAGCGAGATTACAGGGATCAATCAGCCCCAGCATTTT. The chain employs TRBV7-2 and TRBJ1-5; D may be TRBD1 (6 bases). Germline V gene lookup returns CDR1 SGHTA and CDR2 FQGNSA. This CDR3 has 15 amino acids. V was pared by 5 bases and J by 3 bases, with 14 bases between.

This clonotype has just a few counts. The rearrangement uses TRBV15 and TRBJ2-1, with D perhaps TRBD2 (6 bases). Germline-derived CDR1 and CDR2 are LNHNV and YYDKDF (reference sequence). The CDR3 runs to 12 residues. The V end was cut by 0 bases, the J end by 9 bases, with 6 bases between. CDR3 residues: CATSREAGEQFF. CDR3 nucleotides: TGTGCCACCAGCAGAGAAGCGGGTGAGCAGTTCTTC.

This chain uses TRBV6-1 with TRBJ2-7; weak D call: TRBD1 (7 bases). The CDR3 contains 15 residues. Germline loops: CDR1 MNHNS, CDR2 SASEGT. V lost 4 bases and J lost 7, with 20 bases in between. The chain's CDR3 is CASSGAKGGQQEQYF. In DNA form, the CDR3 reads TGTGCCAGCAGTGGAGCTAAGGGGGGACAGCAGGAGCAGTACTTC.

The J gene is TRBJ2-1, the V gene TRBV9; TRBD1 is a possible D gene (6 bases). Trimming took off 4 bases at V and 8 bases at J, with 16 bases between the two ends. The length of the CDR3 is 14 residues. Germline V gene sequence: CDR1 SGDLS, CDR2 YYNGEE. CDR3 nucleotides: TGTGCCAGCAGCTCCGAGGACAGTGTCGATGAGCAGTTCTTC. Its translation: CASSSEDSVDEQFF.

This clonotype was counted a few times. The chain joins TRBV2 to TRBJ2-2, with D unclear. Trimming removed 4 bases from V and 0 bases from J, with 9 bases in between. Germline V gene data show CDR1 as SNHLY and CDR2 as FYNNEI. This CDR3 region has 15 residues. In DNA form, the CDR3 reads TGTGCCAGCAGTGGTGAAGCCTCGAACACCGGGGAGCTGTTTTTT. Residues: CASSGEASNTGELFF.

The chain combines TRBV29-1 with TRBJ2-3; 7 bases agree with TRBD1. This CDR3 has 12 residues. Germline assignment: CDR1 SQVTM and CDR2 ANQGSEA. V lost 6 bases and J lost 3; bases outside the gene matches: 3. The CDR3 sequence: CSVEQGTDTQYF. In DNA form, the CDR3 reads TGCAGCGTGGAACAGGGGACAGATACGCAGTATTTT.

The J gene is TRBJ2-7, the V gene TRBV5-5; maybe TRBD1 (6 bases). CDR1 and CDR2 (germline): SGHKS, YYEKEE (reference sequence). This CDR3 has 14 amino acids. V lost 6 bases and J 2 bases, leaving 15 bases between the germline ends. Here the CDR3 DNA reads TGTGCCAGCACCAAACCGGGACAAACCTACGAGCAGTACTTC. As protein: CASTKPGQTYEQYF.